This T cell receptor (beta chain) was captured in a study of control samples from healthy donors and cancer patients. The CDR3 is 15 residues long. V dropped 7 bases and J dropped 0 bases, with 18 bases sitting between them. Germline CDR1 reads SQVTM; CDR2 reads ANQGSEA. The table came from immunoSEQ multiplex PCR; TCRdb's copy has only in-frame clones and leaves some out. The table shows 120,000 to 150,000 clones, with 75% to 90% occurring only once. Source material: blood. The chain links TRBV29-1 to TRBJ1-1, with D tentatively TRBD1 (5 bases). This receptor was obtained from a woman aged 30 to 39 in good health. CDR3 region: CSAPTPGTVNTEAFF. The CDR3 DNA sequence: TGCAGCGCTCCAACTCCCGGGACGGTGAACACTGAAGCTTTCTTT. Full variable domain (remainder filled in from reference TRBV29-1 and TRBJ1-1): SAVISQKPSRDICQRGTSLTIQCQVDSQVTMMFWYRQQPGQSLTLIATANQGSEATYESGFVIDKFPISRPNLTFSTLTVSNMSPEDSSIYLCSAPTPGTVNTEAFFGQGTRLTVV.